A few counts support the clone carrying this T cell receptor beta chain. Its antigen is unidentified. The CDR3 length is 16 residues. Germline CDR1 is ENHRY and CDR2 is SYGVKD. Trimming took 6 bases from V and 2 from J; bases not matched to a gene: 10. This specimen belongs to a study of T cells in localized non-small cell lung cancer. Study outcomes and limitations: Elevated circulating T cell density in blood was associated with longer overall survival.

This table comes from immunoSEQ multiplex PCR, and its TCRdb copy is limited to in-frame clones, with some not included. Of about 46,000 clones listed, approximately 81% are singletons. The receptor was derived from a man between 40 and 69 years old with stage III lung adenocarcinoma. Source: peripheral blood mononuclear cells, taken before any cancer treatment. The chain couples TRBV10-3 to TRBJ2-3, with 8 bases identical to TRBD2. The DNA for the CDR3 is TGTGCCATCAGCCTCACTAGCGGTGGATCCACAGATACGCAGTATTTT. Its translation is CAISLTSGGSTDTQYF.